This T cell receptor (beta chain) came from a study of blood T cell repertoires in COVID-19. About the study: Samples of COVID-19 (acute and convalescent) were obtained from the United States, Italy and Spain. Sources were T cells, B-cell-depleted T cells, or PBMCs; the material itself was cDNA or gDNA.

Original analysis: For nucleated cells, counts were estimated from reference gene primer amplification. The protocol was immunoSEQ multiplex PCR, while the TCRdb copy is restricted to in-frame clones and leaves out a portion. The DNA gave D and trimming, while V, J and clone size come from that table. The sample shows just under 300,000 clones, 70% to 90% of them seen only once. The germline V gene encodes CDR1 MDHEN and CDR2 SYDVKM. This CDR3 is 15 amino acids long. Trimming cost V 3 bases and J 7 bases; bases outside gene matches: 8. This chain connects TRBV28 to TRBJ1-4; the match to TRBD1 covers 7 bases. The sequence was obtained from an older man with acute or convalescent COVID-19. The sample comprised peripheral blood. The CDR3 loop reads CASSFIGTAGEKLFF. The DNA of the CDR3 is TGTGCCAGCAGTTTTATCGGGACAGCGGGTGAAAAACTGTTTTTT.